This paragraph reports one TCR beta chain. Its antigen remains unidentified. The primer mix had 60 Vbeta and 13 Jbeta primers. Libraries were prepared by immunoSEQ multiplex PCR; TCRdb keeps only in-frame clonotypes and omits some of them. The sample lists under 300,000 clones, over 70% occurring once. The data originate from a study of cytomegalovirus exposure and HLA in healthy donors. Study overall: Among a few hundred genotyped donors, 80% to 90% fell in the Caucasian-associated ancestry cluster.

The V gene's germline CDR1 is LNHDA and CDR2 SQIVND (reference sequence). This CDR3 is built from 16 residues. Losses at the gene ends were 1 base for V and 4 bases for J; bases not matched to a gene: 4. Study conclusions and caveats: In a later analysis, a missense DCLRE1C variant was linked to TCR beta V- and J-gene trimming. Near-uniform donor sequencing depth was presumed by presence/absence analyses.

The chain is built from TRBV19 and TRBJ2-5; 12 positions match TRBD2. Source material: PBMCs. This sequence originates from an older woman in good health and CMV-seropositive. The CDR3 nucleotides read TGTGCCAGTAGTATAGCACTAGCGGGAGGCACAGAGACCCAGTACTTC. Translated: CASSIALAGGTETQYF. Supplemented by reference TRBV19 and TRBJ2-5, the full variable domain reads DGGITQSPKYLFRKEGQNVTLSCEQNLNHDAMYWYRQDPGQGLRLIYYSQIVNDFQKGDIAEGYSVSREKKESFPLTVTSAQKNPTAFYLCASSIALAGGTETQYFGPGTRLLVL.